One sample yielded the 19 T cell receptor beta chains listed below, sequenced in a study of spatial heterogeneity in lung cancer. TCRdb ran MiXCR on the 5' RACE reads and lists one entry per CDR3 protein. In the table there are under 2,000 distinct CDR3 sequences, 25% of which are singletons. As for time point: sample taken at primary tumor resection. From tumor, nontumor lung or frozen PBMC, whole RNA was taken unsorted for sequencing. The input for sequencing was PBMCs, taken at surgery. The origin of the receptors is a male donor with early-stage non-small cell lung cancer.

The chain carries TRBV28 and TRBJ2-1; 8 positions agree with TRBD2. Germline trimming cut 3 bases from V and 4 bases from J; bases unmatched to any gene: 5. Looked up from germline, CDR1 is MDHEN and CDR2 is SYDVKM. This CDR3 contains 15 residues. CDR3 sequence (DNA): TGTGCCAGCAGTTTTATCGCGGGGGGTTACAATGAGCAGTTCTTC. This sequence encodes CASSFIAGGYNEQFF.

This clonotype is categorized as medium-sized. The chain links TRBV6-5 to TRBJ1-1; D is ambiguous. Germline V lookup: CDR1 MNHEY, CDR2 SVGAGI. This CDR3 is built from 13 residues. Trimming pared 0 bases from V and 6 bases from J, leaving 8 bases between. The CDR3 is CASSYSTRAEAFF. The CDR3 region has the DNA TGTGCCAGCAGTTACTCGACCCGGGCTGAAGCTTTCTTT.

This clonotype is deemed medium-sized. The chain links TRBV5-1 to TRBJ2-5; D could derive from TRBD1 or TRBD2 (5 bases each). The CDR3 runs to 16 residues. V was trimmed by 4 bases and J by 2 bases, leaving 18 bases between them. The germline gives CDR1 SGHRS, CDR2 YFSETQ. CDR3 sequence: CASSPYWDGQQETQYF. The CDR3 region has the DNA TGCGCCAGCAGCCCCTATTGGGACGGTCAGCAAGAGACCCAGTACTTC. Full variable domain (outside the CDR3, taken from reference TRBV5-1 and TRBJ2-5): KAGVTQTPRYLIKTRGQQVTLSCSPISGHRSVSWYQQTPGQGLQFLFEYFSETQRNKGNFPGRFSGRQFSNSRSEMNVSTLELGDSALYLCASSPYWDGQQETQYFGPGTRLLVL.

The CDR3 DNA reads TGTGCCAGCAGTCGTCCCGTAGCGGTCAATGAGCAGTTCTTC. This translates into CASSRPVAVNEQFF. V and J are TRBV12-3 or TRBV12-4 and TRBJ2-1; D perhaps matches TRBD2 (6 bases). This CDR3 has 14 amino acids. V was cut by 5 bases and J by 6 bases, with 14 bases left in between.

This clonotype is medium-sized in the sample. CDR3 in amino acids: CASSVSGGMRTDTQYF. The CDR3 DNA is TGTGCCAGCAGCGTTAGCGGGGGAATGCGCACAGATACGCAGTATTTT. J is TRBJ2-3 and V is TRBV12-3 or TRBV12-4, with 9 positions matching TRBD2. This CDR3 region has 16 residues. The V gene end was trimmed by 6 bases and the J gene end by 1 base; junction bases not matched to a gene: 8.

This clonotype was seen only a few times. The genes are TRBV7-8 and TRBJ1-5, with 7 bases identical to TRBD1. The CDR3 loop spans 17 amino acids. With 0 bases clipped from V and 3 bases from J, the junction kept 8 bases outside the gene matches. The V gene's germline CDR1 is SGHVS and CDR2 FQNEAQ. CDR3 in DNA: TGTGCCAGCAGCTTAGCCAGGGGGGATAGCTACAATCAGCCCCAGCATTTT. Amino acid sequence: CASSLARGDSYNQPQHF.

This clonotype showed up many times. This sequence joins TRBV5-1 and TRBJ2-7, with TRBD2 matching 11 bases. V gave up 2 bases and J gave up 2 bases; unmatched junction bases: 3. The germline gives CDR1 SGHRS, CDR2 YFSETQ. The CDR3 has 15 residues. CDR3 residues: CASSFVAGGPYEQYF. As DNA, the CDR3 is TGCGCCAGCAGCTTCGTAGCGGGGGGGCCCTACGAGCAGTACTTC.

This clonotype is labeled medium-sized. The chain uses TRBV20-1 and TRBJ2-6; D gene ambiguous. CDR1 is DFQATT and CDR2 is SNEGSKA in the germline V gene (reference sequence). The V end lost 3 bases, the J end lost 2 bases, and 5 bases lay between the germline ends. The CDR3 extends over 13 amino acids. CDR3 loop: CSASPPGANVLTF. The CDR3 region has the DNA TGCAGTGCTAGCCCCCCTGGGGCCAACGTCCTGACTTTC.

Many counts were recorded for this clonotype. The CDR3 loop is CASSPSPTGAQYF. In nucleotides, the CDR3 is TGTGCCAGCAGCCCGAGTCCAACAGGGGCCCAGTACTTC. The chain carries TRBV7-3 and TRBJ2-5; 7 nucleotides match TRBD1. The V gene's germline CDR1 is SGHTA and CDR2 FQGTGA. The CDR3 is 13 residues long. The J segment lost 9 bases and the V segment lost 5 bases, leaving 9 bases of the junction unmatched.

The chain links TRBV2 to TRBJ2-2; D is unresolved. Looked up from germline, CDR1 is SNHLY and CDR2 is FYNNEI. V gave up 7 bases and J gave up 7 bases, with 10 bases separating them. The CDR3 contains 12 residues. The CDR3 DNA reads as TGTGCCAGCAATGGAGACGGCGGGGAGCTGTTTTTT. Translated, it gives CASNGDGGELFF.

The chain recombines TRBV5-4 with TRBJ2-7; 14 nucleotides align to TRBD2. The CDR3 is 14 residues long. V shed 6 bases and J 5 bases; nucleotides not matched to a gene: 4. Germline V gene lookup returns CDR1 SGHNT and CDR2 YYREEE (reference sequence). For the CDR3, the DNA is TGTGCCAGCAAGTCGGGACTAGCGGGGGACGAGCAGTACTTC. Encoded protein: CASKSGLAGDEQYF.

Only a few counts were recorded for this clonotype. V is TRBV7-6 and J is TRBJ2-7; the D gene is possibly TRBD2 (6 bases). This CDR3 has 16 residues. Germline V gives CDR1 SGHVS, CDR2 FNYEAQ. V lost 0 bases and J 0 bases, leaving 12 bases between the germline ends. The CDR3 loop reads CASSLAWGDVSYEQYF. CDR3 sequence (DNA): TGTGCCAGCAGCTTAGCGTGGGGGGACGTCTCCTACGAGCAGTACTTC.

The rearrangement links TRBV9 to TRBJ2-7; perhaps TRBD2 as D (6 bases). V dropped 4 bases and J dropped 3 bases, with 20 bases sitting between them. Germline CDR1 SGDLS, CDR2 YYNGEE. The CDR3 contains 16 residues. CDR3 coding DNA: TGTGCCAGCAGCCCTCGTGGCGGGACGGAAAACTACGAGCAGTACTTC. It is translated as CASSPRGGTENYEQYF. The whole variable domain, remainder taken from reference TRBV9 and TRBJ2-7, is DSGVTQTPKHLITATGQRVTLRCSPRSGDLSVYWYQQSLDQGLQFLIQYYNGEERAKGNILERFSAQQFPDLHSELNLSSLELGDSALYFCASSPRGGTENYEQYFGPGTRLTVT.

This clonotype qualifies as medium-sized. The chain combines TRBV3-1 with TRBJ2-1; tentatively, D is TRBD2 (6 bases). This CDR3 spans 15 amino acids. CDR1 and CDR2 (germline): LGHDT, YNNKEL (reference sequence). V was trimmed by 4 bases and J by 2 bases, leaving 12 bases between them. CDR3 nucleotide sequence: TGTGCCAGCAGCCCCACTTGGGGGGCCTACAATGAGCAGTTCTTC. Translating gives CASSPTWGAYNEQFF.

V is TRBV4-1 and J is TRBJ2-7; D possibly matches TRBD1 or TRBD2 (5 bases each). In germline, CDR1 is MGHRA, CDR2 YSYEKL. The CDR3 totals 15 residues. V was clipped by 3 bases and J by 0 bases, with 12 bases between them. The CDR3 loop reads CASSQYGTLSYEQYF. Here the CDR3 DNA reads TGCGCCAGCAGCCAGTACGGGACCCTCTCCTACGAGCAGTACTTC.

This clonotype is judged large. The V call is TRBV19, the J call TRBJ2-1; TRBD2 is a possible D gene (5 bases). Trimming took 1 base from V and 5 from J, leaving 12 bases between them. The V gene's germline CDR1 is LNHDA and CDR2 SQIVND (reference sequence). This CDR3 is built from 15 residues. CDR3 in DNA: TGTGCCAGTAGTATAGGAGGGCTGGAACACAATGAGCAGTTCTTC. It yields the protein CASSIGGLEHNEQFF.

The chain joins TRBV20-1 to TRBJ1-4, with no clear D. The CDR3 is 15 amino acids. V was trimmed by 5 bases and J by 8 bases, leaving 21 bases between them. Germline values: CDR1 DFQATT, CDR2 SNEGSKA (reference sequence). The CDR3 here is CSAAEGQVVREKLFF. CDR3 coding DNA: TGCAGTGCTGCCGAGGGTCAGGTCGTCCGGGAAAAACTGTTTTTT.

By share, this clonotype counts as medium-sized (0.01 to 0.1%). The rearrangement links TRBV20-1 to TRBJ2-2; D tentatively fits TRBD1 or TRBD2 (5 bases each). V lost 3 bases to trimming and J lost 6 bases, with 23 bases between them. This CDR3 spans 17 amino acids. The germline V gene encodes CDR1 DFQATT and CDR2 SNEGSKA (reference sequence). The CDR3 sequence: CSARDPTGTPSAGELFF. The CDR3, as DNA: TGCAGTGCTAGGGATCCGACCGGGACGCCCTCGGCCGGGGAGCTGTTTTTT.

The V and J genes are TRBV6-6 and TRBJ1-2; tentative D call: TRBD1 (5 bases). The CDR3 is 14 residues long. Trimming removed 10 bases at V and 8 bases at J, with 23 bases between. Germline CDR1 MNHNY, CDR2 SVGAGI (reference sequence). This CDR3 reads CATTDQGPLNGYTF. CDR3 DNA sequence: TGTGCCACCACCGATCAGGGACCGTTGAACGGCTACACCTTC.